This paragraph covers one TCR beta chain sequence. This entry comes from a study of CD8 T cells in Susac syndrome. Random-hexamer reverse transcription was applied to about 0.5 to 1 ug RNA. TCRdb processed the immunoSEQ multiplex PCR reads anew with MiXCR; each CDR3 protein has one entry. This repertoire shows some 150,000 distinct CDR3 sequences, around 95% found once; its top ten account for over 0.2%. The CDR3 is 12 residues long. Germline V gene data show CDR1 as SGHRS and CDR2 as YFSETQ. V lost 9 bases, J lost 7 bases, and 9 bases stayed unmatched. The origin of this receptor is a human donor with multiple sclerosis. Sample: CD8+ T cells from PBMCs. V is TRBV5-1 and J is TRBJ2-7; 8 bases are shared with TRBD2. CDR3 loop: CATAGRAGEQYF. The CDR3 DNA reads as TGCGCCACCGCCGGGAGGGCGGGAGAGCAGTACTTC. Full variable domain (rest looked up from reference TRBV5-1 and TRBJ2-7): KAGVTQTPRYLIKTRGQQVTLSCSPISGHRSVSWYQQTPGQGLQFLFEYFSETQRNKGNFPGRFSGRQFSNSRSEMNVSTLELGDSALYLCATAGRAGEQYFGPGTRLTVT.